These 29 T cell receptor beta chains originate from one sample sequenced in a study of Tregs in tolerant kidney transplant recipients. Using immunoSEQ multiplex PCR, the repertoire was profiled, and TCRdb retains in-frame clones only, with some absent. The sample has around 2,700 clones, around 41% seen once. Their antigen targets remain unknown. The sequenced sample was Tregs from blood grown in culture. Receptors were obtained from a human donor in good health.

This chain links TRBV19 with TRBJ1-5; 9 bases are a match to TRBD1. Trimming cost V 4 bases and J 7 bases; bases outside gene matches: 5. CDR1 LNHDA and CDR2 SQIVND come from the germline V gene (reference sequence). The CDR3 runs to 14 residues. This CDR3 reads CASSTRTGVQPQHF. The CDR3, as DNA: TGTGCCAGTAGTACCCGGACAGGGGTCCAGCCCCAGCATTTT.

The chain has TRBV5-4 and TRBJ2-3; TRBD2 matches at 13 bases. Germline trimming cut 0 bases from V and 4 bases from J; bases unmatched to any gene: 5. The CDR3 loop spans 17 amino acids. Germline V lookup: CDR1 SGHNT, CDR2 YYREEE (reference sequence). The CDR3 sequence is CASSLGGLAGVADTQYF. The CDR3 DNA reads as TGTGCCAGCAGCTTGGGTGGACTAGCGGGAGTGGCAGATACGCAGTATTTT.

The chain couples TRBV6-6 to TRBJ1-6; TRBD1 matches at 7 bases. V lost 3 bases and J lost 8; bases outside the gene matches: 7. Germline V gives CDR1 MNHNY, CDR2 SVGAGI (reference sequence). The CDR3 totals 15 residues. Here the CDR3 DNA reads TGTGCCAGCAGTTATAGTTGGGACAGACATTCACCCCTCCACTTT. It codes for CASSYSWDRHSPLHF.

J is TRBJ2-7 and V is TRBV18, with 10 bases fitting TRBD2. This CDR3 contains 14 residues. V shed 3 bases, J shed 5 bases, and the junction held 4 bases outside the gene matches. Germline V gene sequence: CDR1 KGHSH, CDR2 LQKENI. CDR3 loop: CASSPSGRFNEQYF. The CDR3 DNA reads TGTGCCAGCTCACCTAGCGGGAGGTTCAACGAGCAGTACTTC.

This chain uses TRBV29-1 with TRBJ1-2, with TRBD1 matching over 7 bases. The trim removed 6 bases at V and 2 bases at J, leaving 3 bases unmatched. The CDR3 length is 12 residues. CDR1 is SQVTM and CDR2 is ANQGSEA in the germline V gene. The chain's CDR3 is CSVMTGNYGYTF. In nucleotides, the CDR3 is TGCAGCGTGATGACAGGGAACTATGGCTACACCTTC.

The chain has TRBV10-2 and TRBJ1-5; D ambiguous. V was pared by 4 bases and J by 0 bases, with 10 bases between. The CDR3 extends over 15 amino acids. Germline CDR1 is WSHSY and CDR2 is SAAADI. The CDR3 loop is CASSGVGNSNQPQHF. DNA for the CDR3: TGCGCCAGCAGTGGGGTCGGGAATAGCAATCAGCCCCAGCATTTT.

V gene TRBV5-4 combines with J gene TRBJ2-7; 9 nucleotides agree with TRBD1. The germline CDR1 and CDR2 sequences are SGHNT and YYREEE (reference sequence). J lost 3 bases, V lost 5 bases, and 9 bases had no gene match. This CDR3 is 15 amino acids long. The chain's CDR3 is CASSHIGQGSYEQYF. In DNA form, the CDR3 reads TGTGCCAGCAGTCACATCGGACAGGGGAGCTACGAGCAGTACTTC.

The chain carries TRBV7-2 and TRBJ2-7, with a tentative D call TRBD1 (6 bases). Between the trimmed V and J ends, which lost 5 bases and 6 bases, there was a span of 14 bases. This CDR3 is 13 amino acids long. The germline gives CDR1 SGHTA, CDR2 FQGNSA. The CDR3 is CASSRPDRGEQYF. CDR3 coding DNA: TGTGCCAGCAGCCGCCCGGACAGAGGCGAGCAGTACTTC. The complete variable domain, with remaining parts taken from reference TRBV7-2 and TRBJ2-7, reads GAGVSQSPSNKVTEKGKDVELRCDPISGHTALYWYRQSLGQGLEFLIYFQGNSAPDKSGLPSDRFSAERTGGSVSTLTIQRTQQEDSAVYLCASSRPDRGEQYFGPGTRLTVT.

This clone occurred a few times. This chain connects TRBV30 to TRBJ1-5, with 9 bases identical to TRBD1. Germline-derived CDR1 and CDR2 are GTSNPN and SVGIG (reference sequence). J gave up 6 bases and V 2 bases, and 8 bases lay outside the gene matches. This CDR3 is 15 amino acids long. This chain's CDR3 is CAWSKGQGRIQPQHF. CDR3 bases: TGTGCCTGGAGTAAGGGACAGGGACGAATTCAGCCCCAGCATTTT.

The chain joins TRBV5-1 to TRBJ2-2, with TRBD1 matching over 10 bases. V dropped 6 bases and J dropped 3; count of bases not matched to a gene: 8. The CDR3 runs to 16 residues. The germline V gene encodes CDR1 SGHRS and CDR2 YFSETQ. The CDR3 sequence is CASTPGTGVYTGELFF. The CDR3 DNA sequence: TGCGCCAGCACCCCCGGGACAGGGGTGTACACCGGGGAGCTGTTTTTT.

Only a few counts were recorded for this clone. V usage is TRBV2 and J usage is TRBJ2-1; 8 bases agree with TRBD1. The CDR3 runs to 15 residues. Germline CDR1 SNHLY, CDR2 FYNNEI. After removal of 4 bases from V and 5 bases from J, the junction contained 7 bases not matched to a gene. The CDR3: CASSAPTGAHNEQFF. The CDR3 bases are TGTGCCAGCAGTGCGCCGACAGGGGCCCACAATGAGCAGTTCTTC.

In this sample, this clone turned up a few times. The chain joins TRBV9 to TRBJ2-7; D possibly uses TRBD1 or TRBD2 (6 bases each). The CDR3 loop spans 18 amino acids. Germline CDR1 reads SGDLS; CDR2 reads YYNGEE. V was pared by 0 bases and J by 6 bases, with 25 bases between. The CDR3 sequence: CASSVGGGTKSPFSEQYF. The CDR3, as DNA: TGTGCCAGCAGCGTAGGAGGGGGGACCAAGTCTCCTTTTTCCGAGCAGTACTTC.

The chain is built from TRBV6-6 and TRBJ1-2, with D perhaps matching TRBD1 (5 bases). Trimming cost V 7 bases and J 2 bases, with 14 bases left between them. The CDR3 contains 14 residues. CDR1 and CDR2 from the germline V gene are MNHNY and SVGAGI (reference sequence). Here the CDR3 reads CASKRTTINYGYTF. The CDR3 nucleotides read TGTGCCAGCAAAAGGACAACGATAAACTATGGCTACACCTTC.

The rearrangement links TRBV19 to TRBJ2-2; D gene ambiguous. The V gene lost 6 bases and the J gene lost 0 bases, with 5 bases spanning the gap. Germline values: CDR1 LNHDA, CDR2 SQIVND (reference sequence). The CDR3 has 13 amino acids. The CDR3 nucleotides are TGTGCCAGTAGGGGCGCGAACACCGGGGAGCTGTTTTTT. Its protein is CASRGANTGELFF.

This clone is medium-sized. The chain uses TRBV7-7 and TRBJ1-1; the D is unclear. The CDR3 covers 13 residues. Germline CDR1 reads SSHAT; CDR2 reads FNYEAQ (reference sequence). V gave up 3 bases and J gave up 0 bases, with 5 bases separating them. The CDR3 loop is CASSFRLNTEAFF. The CDR3 region has the DNA TGTGCCAGCAGCTTTCGATTGAACACTGAAGCTTTCTTT.

In this sample, this clone turned up a few times. The rearrangement uses TRBV12-5 and TRBJ2-1; no clear D. Deletions cut 9 bases from V and 0 bases from J, with 9 bases between. From germline, CDR1 is LGHNT and CDR2 FRNRAP. The CDR3 loop spans 13 amino acids. The CDR3 nucleotides are TGTGCTAGGGAGAGACTCTCCTACAATGAGCAGTTCTTC. Protein product: CARERLSYNEQFF.

This clone occurred a few times. The chain couples TRBV7-8 to TRBJ1-5, with a weak D call TRBD1 (5 bases). V was clipped by 5 bases and J by 3 bases, with 23 bases between them. The CDR3 runs to 18 residues. Germline CDR1 SGHVS, CDR2 FQNEAQ. The chain's CDR3 is CASSHQLAGPKYNQPQHF. Here the CDR3 DNA reads TGTGCCAGCAGCCACCAGCTTGCGGGGCCTAAATACAATCAGCCCCAGCATTTT.

This clone was observed once. The chain is built from TRBV25-1 and TRBJ2-7, with TRBD1 as a possible D gene (6 bases). The V end lost 6 bases, the J end lost 4 bases, and 16 bases lay between the germline ends. This CDR3 has 14 residues. CDR1 MGHDK and CDR2 SYGVNS come from the germline V gene. DNA of the CDR3: TGTGCCAGCAGCTTAGCCAGGGGCAAGTACGAGCAGTACTTC. It translates to CASSLARGKYEQYF.

The chain combines TRBV6-5 with TRBJ1-5; 8 nucleotides align to TRBD1. V shed 2 bases and J 5 bases; nucleotides not matched to a gene: 2. The CDR3 covers 14 residues. Germline CDR1 MNHEY, CDR2 SVGAGI. CDR3 amino acids: CASSYLRGHQPQHF. In DNA form, the CDR3 reads TGTGCCAGCAGTTACCTCAGGGGGCATCAGCCCCAGCATTTT.

This chain connects TRBV6-7 to TRBJ2-1, with TRBD1 identical over 7 bases. TRBV6-7 is reported as an ORF; its role is uncertain. The CDR3 spans 20 residues. V was pared by 6 bases and J by 8 bases, with 28 bases of the junction left unmatched. The CDR3 here is CASSIHKSGKGAKHPHEQFF. The CDR3 DNA reads TGTGCCAGCAGCATCCATAAATCGGGCAAGGGGGCCAAACATCCCCATGAGCAGTTCTTC.

The chain employs TRBV6-5 and TRBJ2-3; 7 bases are shared with TRBD1. From germline, CDR1 is MNHEY and CDR2 SVGAGI. The CDR3 extends over 15 amino acids. V lost 6 bases to trimming and J lost 0 bases; unmatched junction nucleotides: 6. The CDR3: CASRATGYSTDTQYF. The CDR3, as DNA: TGTGCCAGCAGGGCGACAGGGTATAGCACAGATACGCAGTATTTT.

This chain uses TRBV5-1 with TRBJ2-1; TRBD2 aligns across 10 bases. The trim removed 3 bases at V and 7 bases at J, leaving 7 bases unmatched. The CDR3 consists of 15 residues. CDR1 and CDR2 (germline): SGHRS, YFSETQ. CDR3 sequence: CASSYVAGGINEQFF. The CDR3 bases are TGCGCCAGCAGCTATGTAGCGGGGGGTATTAATGAGCAGTTCTTC.

The J gene is TRBJ1-4, the V gene TRBV5-1, with 11 bases lining up with TRBD1. Germline-derived CDR1 and CDR2 are SGHRS and YFSETQ. This CDR3 spans 15 amino acids. J lost 8 bases, V lost 7 bases, and 10 bases had no gene match. The CDR3 DNA reads as TGCGCCAGCGGGACAGGGGGTCGGGAGTCGGAAAAACTGTTTTTT. Residues: CASGTGGRESEKLFF.

The rearrangement uses TRBV18 and TRBJ2-3, with TRBD2 matching 14 bases. CDR3 length: 19 residues. The junction had 7 bases not matched to a gene; V was cut back by 2 bases and J by 0 bases. Germline V gene data show CDR1 as KGHSH and CDR2 as LQKENI. The CDR3 region is CASSPRLAGGAASTDTQYF. The DNA for the CDR3 is TGTGCCAGCTCACCAAGACTAGCGGGGGGGGCCGCTAGCACAGATACGCAGTATTTT. Full variable domain (missing parts from reference TRBV18 and TRBJ2-3): NAGVMQNPRHLVRRRGQEARLRCSPMKGHSHVYWYRQLPEEGLKFMVYLQKENIIDESGMPKERFSAEFPKEGPSILRIQQVVRGDSAAYFCASSPRLAGGAASTDTQYFGPGTRLTVL.

The chain has TRBV6-6 and TRBJ2-5; 8 bases agree with TRBD1. The CDR3 is 15 residues long. Unmatched junction bases numbered 10, after V lost 6 bases and J lost 4 bases. Per the germline V gene, CDR1 is MNHNY and CDR2 is SVGAGI (reference sequence). The CDR3 region is CASRRAGGQGETQYF. DNA for the CDR3: TGTGCCAGCAGACGGGCAGGGGGCCAGGGAGAGACCCAGTACTTC.

This clone rates as large. This chain joins TRBV2 and TRBJ1-5; D ambiguous. V was cut by 6 bases and J by 2 bases, with 14 bases left in between. Germline assignment: CDR1 SNHLY and CDR2 FYNNEI. This CDR3 comprises 15 residues. Here the CDR3 DNA reads TGTGCCAGCAGCGACTCGGGTGGGGGCAATCAGCCCCAGCATTTT. Translated: CASSDSGGGNQPQHF.

In its sample, this clone is medium-sized. The V call is TRBV18, the J call TRBJ2-1, with TRBD2 identical over 9 bases. Germline V CDR1 and CDR2: KGHSH, LQKENI. V was clipped by 2 bases and J by 1 base; unmatched bases: 3. The CDR3 has 16 residues. The CDR3 spells CASSPSSGVSYNEQFF. CDR3 in DNA: TGTGCCAGCTCACCATCTAGCGGGGTGTCCTACAATGAGCAGTTCTTC.

The chain carries TRBV6-5 and TRBJ1-4, with D unresolved. Germline V CDR1 and CDR2: MNHEY, SVGAGI. The CDR3 extends over 16 amino acids. The V gene lost 2 bases and the J gene lost 0 bases, with 10 bases spanning the gap. CDR3 residues: CASSYRWSATNEKLFF. The CDR3 coding sequence is TGTGCCAGCAGTTACAGGTGGAGTGCAACTAATGAAAAACTGTTTTTT.

This clone is labeled as medium-sized. This sequence joins TRBV18 and TRBJ1-2, with D uncertain. CDR3 length: 13 amino acids. Deletions cut 6 bases from V and 2 bases from J, with 10 bases between. Germline values: CDR1 KGHSH, CDR2 LQKENI. The CDR3 region is CASSERANYGYTF. The CDR3 nucleotides read TGTGCCAGCTCGGAAAGAGCGAACTATGGCTACACCTTC.